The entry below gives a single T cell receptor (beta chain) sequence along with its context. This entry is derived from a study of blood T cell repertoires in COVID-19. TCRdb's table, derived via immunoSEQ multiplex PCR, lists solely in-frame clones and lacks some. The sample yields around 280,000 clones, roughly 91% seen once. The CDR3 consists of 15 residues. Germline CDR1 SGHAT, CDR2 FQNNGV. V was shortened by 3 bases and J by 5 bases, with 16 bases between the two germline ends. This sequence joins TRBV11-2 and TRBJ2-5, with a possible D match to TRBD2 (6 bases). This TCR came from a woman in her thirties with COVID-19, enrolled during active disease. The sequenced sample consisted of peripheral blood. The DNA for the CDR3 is TGTGCCAGCAGCTTCGTGGGAACTAGCTTCGAGACCCAGTACTTC. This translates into CASSFVGTSFETQYF.